These 10 T cell receptor beta chains were all obtained from the same sample, sequenced in a study of T-cell memory formation after mild COVID-19. One entry per CDR3 protein results from TCRdb running MiXCR on the 5' RACE reads. The repertoire holds 140,000 to 150,000 distinct CDR3 sequences, with roughly 21% as singletons. Input material: PBMCs or a T cell subset sorted from them (not recorded which). The receptors originated from an adult woman who had mild COVID-19 (a few samples of this study predate the infection). Cell type and time point are not known.

This clonotype was seen a few times. CDR3 sequence reads: CASSSAKSNTEAFF. Written as DNA, the CDR3 is TGTGCCAGCAGCTCGGCGAAGTCGAACACTGAAGCTTTCTTT. The chain is built from TRBV11-2 and TRBJ1-1; D uncertain. Germline assignment: CDR1 SGHAT and CDR2 FQNNGV. Deletions cut 4 bases from V and 1 base from J, with 10 bases between. CDR3 length equals 14 residues.

This chain links TRBV20-1 with TRBJ2-3, with D tentatively TRBD1 or TRBD2 (7 bases each). The length of the CDR3 is 16 residues. Germline V gives CDR1 DFQATT, CDR2 SNEGSKA (reference sequence). V shed 1 base and J shed 9 bases, with 23 bases lying between them. The CDR3 DNA is TGCAGTGCTAGAGTCGGGCAGGGGGGTAGCGGGTCGACGCAGTATTTT. This sequence encodes CSARVGQGGSGSTQYF.

CDR3 in DNA: TGTGCCAGCAGCCGTTCGGGTTTCACTGAAGCTTTCTTT. This gives the protein CASSRSGFTEAFF. The gene calls are TRBV3-1 and TRBJ1-1; unclear D gene. Trimming stripped 4 bases from V and 4 bases from J, with 10 bases between. The CDR3 length is 13 residues. Germline V gene data show CDR1 as LGHDT and CDR2 as YNNKEL (reference sequence).

This clonotype was counted a few times. V and J are TRBV11-2 and TRBJ2-1, with 9 bases fitting TRBD2. The V gene end was trimmed by 5 bases and the J gene end by 8 bases; junction bases not matched to a gene: 16. CDR3 length: 17 residues. Germline lookup yields CDR1 SGHAT and CDR2 FQNNGV. CDR3 sequence reads: CASSPIRRRGGPYEQFF. The CDR3 bases are TGTGCCAGCAGCCCAATCAGGCGGCGGGGGGGCCCCTATGAGCAGTTCTTC. The full variable domain, in which reference TRBV11-2 and TRBJ2-1 provide the parts outside the CDR3, is EAGVAQSPRYKIIEKRQSVAFWCNPISGHATLYWYQQILGQGPKLLIQFQNNGVVDDSQLPKDRFSAERLKGVDSTLKIQPAKLEDSAVYLCASSPIRRRGGPYEQFFGPGTRLTVL.

This clonotype was observed a handful of times. The chain employs TRBV2 and TRBJ2-1; D is perhaps TRBD1 or TRBD2 (5 bases each). CDR3 length: 14 residues. V was clipped by 6 bases and J by 3 bases, with 12 bases between them. In germline, CDR1 is SNHLY, CDR2 FYNNEI. The CDR3 nucleotides read TGTGCCAGCAGCGGGAATGGGGGCTACAATGAGCAGTTCTTC. Translation: CASSGNGGYNEQFF.

This clonotype was seen ten or more times. The chain recombines TRBV5-1 with TRBJ2-3; 12 bases fit TRBD2. With 6 bases clipped from V and 0 bases from J, the junction kept 8 bases outside the gene matches. The CDR3 length is 17 residues. Germline CDR1 reads SGHRS; CDR2 reads YFSETQ. DNA of the CDR3: TGCGCCAGCAACGCAGGGACTAGCGGGCTGAGCACAGATACGCAGTATTTT. This translates into CASNAGTSGLSTDTQYF.

V is TRBV15 and J is TRBJ2-7, with 11 bases lining up with TRBD2. The CDR3 spans 15 residues. Unmatched junction bases numbered 5, after V lost 4 bases and J lost 3 bases. CDR1 LNHNV and CDR2 YYDKDF come from the germline V gene (reference sequence). CDR3 loop: CATSISGTSGYEQYF. The CDR3 DNA reads as TGTGCCACCAGCATATCCGGGACTAGCGGCTACGAGCAGTACTTC.

The V gene is TRBV6-1, the J gene TRBJ2-2; D is undetermined. The CDR3 is 16 amino acids. Trimming took 8 bases from V and 2 from J, leaving 18 bases between them. Germline V CDR1 and CDR2: MNHNS, SASEGT. CDR3 loop: CASELDGQYNTGELFF. CDR3 sequence (DNA): TGTGCCAGCGAGCTAGACGGTCAATATAACACCGGGGAGCTGTTTTTT.

This clonotype was observed a handful of times. The chain has TRBV20-1 and TRBJ1-2; tentative D call: TRBD1 (6 bases). The CDR3 consists of 14 residues. Between the trimmed V and J ends, which lost 6 bases and 0 bases, there was a span of 14 bases. The germline V gene has CDR1 DFQATT and CDR2 SNEGSKA (reference sequence). CDR3 nucleotides: TGCAGTGCCAACTCAGGGGTATCTAACTATGGCTACACCTTC. It is translated as CSANSGVSNYGYTF.

The chain joins TRBV29-1 to TRBJ2-5; weak D call: TRBD1 (6 bases). Germline-derived CDR1 and CDR2 are SQVTM and ANQGSEA. Trimming took 5 bases from V and 4 from J, leaving 14 bases between them. The CDR3 has 13 residues. The CDR3 sequence: CSVWRTGRETQYF. CDR3 sequence (DNA): TGCAGCGTTTGGAGAACAGGGCGAGAGACCCAGTACTTC.